This T cell receptor beta chain was observed in a study of T cell repertoires in cytomegalovirus infection. Across the study: In public TCR beta signatures, there were indications of both CMV infection and matching HLA type.

In germline, CDR1 is SGHVS, CDR2 FNYEAQ. The junction had 9 bases not matched to a gene; V was cut back by 9 bases and J by 4 bases. The CDR3 sequence is 14 residues long. Broader study findings: HLA-C-restricted CMV-specific TCR beta clonotypes prevailed in the ex vivo response. Of the TCR beta families, the public ones yielded a cumulative frequency that identified carriers of CMV plus the relevant HLA.

A single record per CDR3 protein comes from TCRdb applying MiXCR to the reads. The sample contains some 100,000 distinct CDR3 sequences, more than 20% of which appear only once. The table lists this clonotype with many counts. What it binds is not known. The sequence came from a human donor in good health (CMV status not recorded). Some clones in this sample may be carry-over from other donors' samples. Sequencing was carried out using CD8+ T cells from PBMCs. The chain joins TRBV7-6 to TRBJ2-1; 7 nucleotides match TRBD1. CDR3 in DNA: TGTGCCAGTTCCCCGGGACAGACTTACAATGAGCAGTTCTTC. It specifies CASSPGQTYNEQFF.